The 25 T cell receptor beta chains below all came from one sample that was sequenced in a study of shared clonotypes between healthy human individuals. Profiled with immunoSEQ multiplex PCR; TCRdb holds only in-frame clones, not every one. This table has 2 million to 2.5 million clones, around 93% appearing once. Sequencing was done on a sample of naive CD4+ T cells from PBMCs. Subset specified: CD45RA+ positively selected. The receptors were gathered from a young man in good health. Some clones in this sample may be carry-over from other donors' samples.

Comment on this clone: Different DNA sequences within this sample yield the same CDR3. The chain couples TRBV20-1 to TRBJ2-3; D is unresolved. CDR3 size: 10 residues. CDR1 and CDR2 (germline): DFQATT, SNEGSKA (reference sequence). The V and J ends lost 3 bases and 6 bases respectively, with 4 bases between them. CDR3 DNA sequence: TGCAGTGCTAGCTTGGATACGCAGTATTTT. Translated: CSASLDTQYF.

The genes are TRBV5-1 and TRBJ2-7; 7 nucleotides align to TRBD1. With V trimmed by 0 bases and J by 4 bases, 4 bases remained unmatched. In germline, CDR1 is SGHRS, CDR2 YFSETQ. This CDR3 spans 14 amino acids. CDR3 in amino acids: CASSLGQGKYEQYF. CDR3 in DNA: TGCGCCAGCAGCTTGGGACAGGGAAAGTACGAGCAGTACTTC.

For this clone: Other DNA sequences in the same sample also yield this CDR3. The gene calls are TRBV28 and TRBJ2-7; TRBD2 aligns across 10 bases. The V and J ends lost 4 bases and 3 bases, in that order; junction bases with no gene match: 6. The germline V gene has CDR1 MDHEN and CDR2 SYDVKM. There are 15 residues in the CDR3. The CDR3 reads CASSWASGSRYEQYF. Here the CDR3 DNA reads TGTGCCAGCAGTTGGGCTAGCGGGAGTCGCTACGAGCAGTACTTC.

The chain combines TRBV5-1 with TRBJ1-5; D is unclear. The germline V gene encodes CDR1 SGHRS and CDR2 YFSETQ. The CDR3 has 16 amino acids. Trimming shortened V by 0 bases and J by 1 base, and 11 bases separated the two germline ends. The CDR3 reads CASSLGGSASNQPQHF. Here the CDR3 DNA reads TGCGCCAGCAGCTTGGGCGGAAGCGCGAGCAATCAGCCCCAGCATTTT.

A note on this clone: Other nucleotide sequences from this sample produce the same CDR3. This rearrangement joins TRBV6-5 to TRBJ2-7; 7 bases agree with TRBD1. Germline CDR1 and CDR2: MNHEY and SVGAGI. The CDR3 runs to 13 residues. Trimming took 3 bases from V and 3 from J; bases not matched to a gene: 2. CDR3 residues: CASSYRQGYEQYF. The CDR3 bases are TGTGCCAGCAGTTATCGACAGGGCTACGAGCAGTACTTC.

This chain connects TRBV9 to TRBJ2-5, with 9 positions matching TRBD1. Unmatched junction bases numbered 14, after V lost 5 bases and J lost 0 bases. The CDR3 runs 18 residues. Germline-derived CDR1 and CDR2 are SGDLS and YYNGEE. CDR3 sequence (DNA): TGTGCCAGCAGTTCCCTAGTGGGGACAGGGAAAGACCAAGAGACCCAGTACTTC. Translating it yields CASSSLVGTGKDQETQYF.

The chain links TRBV6-5 to TRBJ1-2, with TRBD1 matching 10 bases. This CDR3 contains 13 residues. Germline V gene lookup returns CDR1 MNHEY and CDR2 SVGAGI. V lost 7 bases to trimming and J lost 5 bases; unmatched junction nucleotides: 4. The CDR3 here is CASTRTGGYGYTF. DNA of the CDR3: TGTGCCAGCACCAGGACAGGGGGATATGGCTACACCTTC.

The chain employs TRBV28 and TRBJ2-1; 10 nucleotides align to TRBD2. This CDR3 spans 15 amino acids. V lost 6 bases to trimming and J lost 7 bases; unmatched junction nucleotides: 9. Per the germline V gene, CDR1 is MDHEN and CDR2 is SYDVKM. CDR3 sequence: CASSPLAGAGNEQFF. As DNA, the CDR3 is TGTGCCAGCAGCCCCCTAGCGGGAGCGGGGAATGAGCAGTTCTTC.

As DNA, the CDR3 is TGTGCCAGTACACCCCGCGGATGGGGCACTGAAGCTTTCTTT. Translating gives CASTPRGWGTEAFF. The chain recombines TRBV28 with TRBJ1-1; no definite D call. Germline V gene lookup returns CDR1 MDHEN and CDR2 SYDVKM. V lost 9 bases and J lost 4, with 18 bases in between. The CDR3 spans 14 residues.

This clone occurred once. This rearrangement joins TRBV18 to TRBJ1-3, with D perhaps matching TRBD1 (6 bases). V shed 2 bases and J shed 5 bases, with 10 bases lying between them. From germline, CDR1 is KGHSH and CDR2 LQKENI. This CDR3 is 14 amino acids long. The DNA for the CDR3 is TGTGCCAGCTCACCAATGGACAGCCGAAACACCATATATTTT. It is translated as CASSPMDSRNTIYF.

V and J are TRBV4-1 and TRBJ1-2; TRBD1 agrees at 9 bases. Trimming removed 5 bases from V and 2 bases from J; junction bases left unmatched: 12. Germline CDR1 reads MGHRA; CDR2 reads YSYEKL. CDR3 length equals 17 residues. The CDR3 region is CASSSPGQGGSNYGYTF. The CDR3 DNA follows: TGCGCCAGCAGCAGTCCGGGACAGGGAGGCTCAAACTATGGCTACACCTTC.

V usage is TRBV7-2 and J usage is TRBJ2-5; 8 bases fit TRBD2. Per germline, CDR1 SGHTA and CDR2 FQGNSA. Trimming removed 5 bases from V and 5 bases from J; junction bases left unmatched: 7. This CDR3 has 14 amino acids. The CDR3 sequence is CASSAGRAWETQYF. The CDR3 DNA reads TGTGCCAGCAGCGCCGGGAGGGCCTGGGAGACCCAGTACTTC.

The CDR3 protein is CSVVSGRHKNTEAFF. CDR3 coding DNA: TGCAGCGTTGTATCGGGGCGGCACAAGAACACTGAAGCTTTCTTT. This sequence joins TRBV29-1 and TRBJ1-1, with D perhaps matching TRBD1 (5 bases). This CDR3 is built from 15 residues. Trimming shortened V by 4 bases and J by 1 base, and 16 bases separated the two germline ends. In germline, CDR1 is SQVTM, CDR2 ANQGSEA. Full variable domain (rest looked up from reference TRBV29-1 and TRBJ1-1): SAVISQKPSRDICQRGTSLTIQCQVDSQVTMMFWYRQQPGQSLTLIATANQGSEATYESGFVIDKFPISRPNLTFSTLTVSNMSPEDSSIYLCSVVSGRHKNTEAFFGQGTRLTVV.

CDR3 nucleotides: TGTGCCAGCAGCCAAGAGCCCATAGCGGCACTCTACAATGAGCAGTTCTTC. This encodes CASSQEPIAALYNEQFF. V gene TRBV4-2 combines with J gene TRBJ2-1, with D perhaps matching TRBD2 (6 bases). Trimming removed 0 bases at V and 3 bases at J, with 15 bases between. The CDR3 totals 17 residues. CDR1 and CDR2 from the germline V gene are LGHNA and YNFKEQ.

This clone was detected once. The genes are TRBV6-1 and TRBJ1-1, with 10 bases fitting TRBD1. J lost 2 bases, V lost 3 bases, and 9 bases had no gene match. The CDR3 sequence is 17 residues long. The germline gives CDR1 MNHNS, CDR2 SASEGT. The CDR3: CASSEPRQGAINTEAFF. The DNA of the CDR3 is TGTGCCAGCAGTGAGCCAAGACAGGGGGCGATCAACACTGAAGCTTTCTTT.

J is TRBJ1-1 and V is TRBV6-6; D unresolved. V was cut by 0 bases and J by 4 bases, with 15 bases left in between. CDR3 length: 16 amino acids. CDR1 and CDR2 (germline): MNHNY, SVGAGI (reference sequence). The CDR3 is CASSYSIANEGTEAFF. The CDR3 DNA reads as TGTGCCAGCAGTTACTCGATTGCAAACGAGGGCACTGAAGCTTTCTTT.

This clone came up once. This chain links TRBV6-1 with TRBJ1-3; D gene ambiguous. Germline lookup yields CDR1 MNHNS and CDR2 SASEGT. V was pared by 4 bases and J by 4 bases, with 8 bases between. The CDR3 covers 13 residues. The CDR3 region is CASSATVGNTIYF. The CDR3, as DNA: TGTGCCAGCAGTGCCACAGTCGGAAACACCATATATTTT.

This sequence joins TRBV7-2 and TRBJ2-5; 11 bases match TRBD1. V was pared by 1 base and J by 3 bases, with 7 bases of the junction left unmatched. This CDR3 region has 17 residues. Germline-derived CDR1 and CDR2 are SGHTA and FQGNSA. The CDR3 DNA sequence: TGTGCCAGCAGCTTAGGATGGGGACAGGGGGGAGAAGAGACCCAGTACTTC. Protein sequence: CASSLGWGQGGEETQYF. The variable domain in full, with the rest retrieved from reference TRBV7-2 and TRBJ2-5, is GAGVSQSPSNKVTEKGKDVELRCDPISGHTALYWYRQSLGQGLEFLIYFQGNSAPDKSGLPSDRFSAERTGGSVSTLTIQRTQQEDSAVYLCASSLGWGQGGEETQYFGPGTRLLVL.

The chain is built from TRBV9 and TRBJ2-1; 8 bases agree with TRBD2. V lost 0 bases and J lost 9; bases outside the gene matches: 11. The V gene's germline CDR1 is SGDLS and CDR2 YYNGEE. The CDR3 consists of 16 residues. The CDR3 nucleotides are TGTGCCAGCAGCGTAGTCCCCAGCGGGAGTCCCACTGAGCAGTTCTTC. Translation: CASSVVPSGSPTEQFF.

In its sample, this clone was seen a few times. The chain joins TRBV2 to TRBJ1-2; D not resolved. Germline-derived CDR1 and CDR2 are SNHLY and FYNNEI. This CDR3 is built from 12 residues. The germline V and J ends were trimmed by 9 bases and 0 bases, with 8 bases remaining between them. The chain's CDR3 is CARAVTNYGYTF. CDR3 coding DNA: TGTGCCAGAGCAGTAACTAACTATGGCTACACCTTC.

In DNA form, the CDR3 reads TGTGCCAGCAGCGCCCGAAGGTGGGGCCCGGGACACACTGGGACTGAAGCTTTCTTT. It codes for CASSARRWGPGHTGTEAFF. V usage is TRBV21-1 and J usage is TRBJ1-1; the table's D call, TRBD1, has no DNA check behind it. TRBV21-1 is a documented pseudogene. The CDR3 covers 19 residues.

The chain recombines TRBV7-8 with TRBJ1-2; no firm D call. The ends were cut back, 4 bases at V and 7 bases at J, with 16 bases in the middle. CDR3 length: 14 amino acids. CDR1 is SGHVS and CDR2 is FQNEAQ in the germline V gene. This chain's CDR3 is CASSSTSLGIGYTF. The CDR3 DNA follows: TGTGCCAGCAGCTCGACCTCATTGGGGATTGGCTACACCTTC.

This rearrangement joins TRBV25-1 to TRBJ2-1; D may be TRBD2 (5 bases). Germline V gene lookup returns CDR1 MGHDK and CDR2 SYGVNS. V shed 0 bases and J shed 5 bases, with 5 bases lying between them. The length of the CDR3 is 13 residues. The CDR3 protein is CASSEYGDNEQFF. DNA of the CDR3: TGTGCCAGCAGTGAATACGGGGACAATGAGCAGTTCTTC.

This clone was counted a single time. This chain connects TRBV30 to TRBJ2-5, with D possibly being TRBD1 or TRBD2 (5 bases each). Germline V gives CDR1 GTSNPN, CDR2 SVGIG (reference sequence). V lost 0 bases and J 5 bases, leaving 16 bases between the germline ends. The CDR3 has 15 residues. CDR3 coding DNA: TGTGCCTGGAGTGTAGGGCAGGGACGGCCCGAGACCCAGTACTTC. Its protein product is CAWSVGQGRPETQYF.

The rearrangement links TRBV6-5 to TRBJ2-7; TRBD1 is a possible D gene (5 bases). Germline V CDR1 and CDR2: MNHEY, SVGAGI. This CDR3 spans 14 amino acids. Trimming pared 7 bases from V and 2 bases from J, leaving 15 bases between. Here the CDR3 DNA reads TGTGCCAGCAAACGAGCCGACAGCACCTACGAGCAGTACTTC. Its translation: CASKRADSTYEQYF.